This T cell receptor beta chain emerged from a study of lung T cells in sarcoidosis with Löfgren's syndrome. Study-wide context: CD4+ T cells build up in sarcoidosis bronchoalveolar lavage fluid. Findings and limits, study-wide: Sarcoidosis antigen recognition was only suggested, antigen unidentified. TRAV12-1 and TRBV2 were reportedly most expanded in Löfgren's patients. Shared TRAV12-1 and TRBV2 CDR3 motifs across Löfgren's syndrome patients reportedly suggested public CD4+ TCRs.

To note about this clonotype: The antigen is undetermined.

TCRdb re-derived calls from the reads in MiXCR, one entry per CDR3 protein. This table has under 25,000 distinct CDR3 sequences, 21% appearing once. In germline, CDR1 is SGHNT, CDR2 YYREEE (reference sequence). Trimming removed 3 bases from V and 8 bases from J, with 17 bases in between. The CDR3 extends over 15 amino acids. This TCR derives from a human donor with sarcoidosis (Löfgren's syndrome or another form), or a control subject (not recorded which). The sequenced sample consisted of CD4+ T cells from bronchoalveolar lavage. This sequence joins TRBV5-4 and TRBJ1-4; a possible D gene is TRBD1 (5 bases). The CDR3 region has the DNA TGTGCCAGCAGCTCACCGGGGGAGTCGCGGGAAAAACTGTTTTTT. This translates into CASSSPGESREKLFF.